This T cell receptor beta chain emerged from a study of early T cells in non-severe SARS-CoV-2 infection. V was clipped by 5 bases and J by 5 bases; unmatched bases: 7. This CDR3 contains 14 residues. The V gene's germline CDR1 is SGHRS and CDR2 YFSETQ. Individual cDNA molecules received unique molecular identifiers during library preparation. From the 5' RACE reads, TCRdb called clonotypes with MiXCR, one entry per CDR3 protein. In the table there are about 23,000 distinct CDR3 sequences, about 5.2% of which are singletons. The source of this sequence is an adult who was a healthcare worker with PCR-confirmed SARS-CoV-2 infection or an uninfected control (not recorded which). The source material was whole blood. V and J are TRBV5-1 and TRBJ2-5; 9 nucleotides align to TRBD1. The CDR3 sequence: CASRAGTGTETQYF. The CDR3 DNA sequence: TGCGCCAGCAGGGCCGGGACAGGGACGGAGACCCAGTACTTC.